This T cell receptor (beta chain) is from a study of CD8 T cells in Susac syndrome. High-throughput TCR beta sequencing covered peripheral CD8+ and CD4+ T cells. The multiple sclerosis control group consisted of treatment-naive patients whose relapsing-remitting disease, which was either stable or active, fulfilled revised McDonald criteria. CDR3 size: 14 residues. V was clipped by 8 bases and J by 2 bases, with 16 bases between them. CDR1 and CDR2 (germline): ENHRY, SYGVKD. RNA in amounts of 0.5 to 1 ug was reverse transcribed with random hexamers. Coverage of TCR beta CDR3 amplification by immunoSEQ multiplex PCR extended to 54 Vbeta and 13 Jbeta. MiXCR, run by TCRdb on the immunoSEQ multiplex PCR reads, gives a single entry per CDR3 protein. The sample shows around 270,000 distinct CDR3 sequences, over 75% of them seen only once.

The sample taken for sequencing was CD8+ T cells from PBMCs. V usage is TRBV10-3 and J usage is TRBJ2-7, with D maybe TRBD1 (7 bases). This clonotype was obtained from a human donor with multiple sclerosis. Here the CDR3 reads CAIGDTGEAYEQYF. The DNA of the CDR3 is TGTGCCATCGGGGACACAGGGGAGGCCTACGAGCAGTACTTC.